Following are 5 T cell receptor beta chains from one sample sequenced in a study of immune characterization of retroperitoneal liposarcoma. TCRdb ran MiXCR on the PCR reads and lists one entry per CDR3 protein. The table includes over a thousand distinct CDR3 sequences, roughly 42% detected once. The specimen sequenced was tumor tissue. The receptors stem from a male donor with retroperitoneal liposarcoma.

This clonotype was seen only a few times. This chain joins TRBV7-2 and TRBJ2-1, with D unclear. The DNA end lines up better with TRBJ2-5; the J call may be wrong. CDR1 and CDR2 (germline): SGHTA, FQGNSA. This CDR3 comprises 14 residues. CDR3 in amino acids: CASRAADILETQYF. DNA for the CDR3: TGTGCCAGCAGGGCTGCGGATATATTGGAGACCCAGTACTTC.

By proportion, this clonotype is large. A much larger clone differs from this one at a single base, so this may be a read error. This chain links TRBV6-1 with TRBJ2-7; TRBD1 agrees at 7 bases. The CDR3 length is 14 residues. Germline V gene lookup returns CDR1 MNHNS and CDR2 SASEGT. In DNA, the CDR3 is TGTGCCAACAGTGAAGGGGACAGCTCCTACGAGCAGTACTTC. Translation gives CANSEGDSSYEQYF.

This chain uses TRBV12-3 or TRBV12-4 with TRBJ2-3, with 8 bases aligning to TRBD2. V trimming: 6 bases; J trimming: 5 bases; junction bases outside the gene matches: 31. This CDR3 has 22 residues. The CDR3 is CASSLRNVVRLAGLPGGDTQYF. DNA for the CDR3: TGTGCCAGCAGCCTACGGAATGTTGTTCGTCTAGCGGGCTTACCGGGGGGAGATACGCAGTATTTT.

In its sample, this clonotype is large. The CDR3 bases are TGTGCCAGCCCCGATCGTTCAGGGGGTAAGGCCTACAATGAGCAGTTCTTC. Protein product: CASPDRSGGKAYNEQFF. The chain combines TRBV6-1 with TRBJ2-1, with TRBD1 matching 7 bases. This CDR3 is 17 amino acids long. Trimming cost V 8 bases and J 2 bases; bases outside gene matches: 15. CDR1 and CDR2 (germline): MNHNS, SASEGT.

By proportion, this clonotype is large. The rearrangement joins TRBV12-5 to TRBJ2-3; TRBD2 matches at 8 bases. Germline V gene lookup returns CDR1 LGHNT and CDR2 FRNRAP. The CDR3 extends over 17 amino acids. V trimming: 7 bases; J trimming: 4 bases; junction bases outside the gene matches: 16. CDR3 DNA sequence: TGTGCTAGTGCCCTTTCTGTTAAAGCGGGAGAGGCAGATACGCAGTATTTT. It yields the protein CASALSVKAGEADTQYF. The whole variable domain, remainder taken from reference TRBV12-5 and TRBJ2-3, is DARVTQTPRHKVTEMGQEVTMRCQPILGHNTVFWYRQTMMQGLELLAYFRNRAPLDDSGMPKDRFSAEMPDATLATLKIQPSEPRDSAVYFCASALSVKAGEADTQYFGPGTRLTVL.